These 13 T cell receptor beta chains came from one sample sequenced in a study of graft-versus-host responses after intestinal transplantation. Their specific antigens are unknown. The assay was immunoSEQ multiplex PCR, and TCRdb's table has in-frame clones only and misses some. The sample carries about 120,000 clones, approximately 90% recorded once. Sequencing used unstimulated CD4+ T cells sorted from spleen or lymph node cells, obtained before intestinal transplant. The receptors shown here come from a human donor who received an intestinal transplant.

With respect to this clone: Different DNA sequences within this sample yield the same CDR3. V usage is TRBV11-2 and J usage is TRBJ2-7; TRBD1 agrees at 9 bases. The CDR3 totals 14 residues. V was pared by 5 bases and J by 1 base, with 3 bases of the junction left unmatched. Germline V gives CDR1 SGHAT, CDR2 FQNNGV. The CDR3 region is CASSGGTGSYEQYF. DNA for the CDR3: TGTGCCAGCAGCGGAGGGACAGGGTCCTACGAGCAGTACTTC.

The gene calls are TRBV11-2 and TRBJ2-7; 7 bases map to TRBD1. The CDR3 runs 15 residues. Looked up from germline, CDR1 is SGHAT and CDR2 is FQNNGV. V lost 3 bases, J lost 1 base, and 6 bases stayed unmatched. For the CDR3, the DNA is TGTGCCAGCAGCTTCCGGACAGGACCATCCTACGAGCAGTACTTC. It is translated as CASSFRTGPSYEQYF.

This chain links TRBV7-3 with TRBJ2-1; 9 positions match TRBD2. The germline V gene encodes CDR1 SGHTA and CDR2 FQGTGA. The V gene end was trimmed by 5 bases and the J gene end by 4 bases; junction bases not matched to a gene: 9. The length of the CDR3 is 16 residues. The CDR3 region is CASSQIAGVEYNEQFF. The DNA for the CDR3 is TGTGCCAGCAGCCAAATAGCGGGAGTGGAGTACAATGAGCAGTTCTTC.

The chain couples TRBV2 to TRBJ2-4, with 9 bases that match TRBD2. V shed 3 bases, J shed 8 bases, and the junction held 14 bases outside the gene matches. The CDR3 runs 17 residues. Per the germline V gene, CDR1 is SNHLY and CDR2 is FYNNEI. This CDR3 is CASSERSSGRGRYIQYF. The DNA for the CDR3 is TGTGCCAGCAGTGAGCGAAGTAGCGGGAGAGGGAGGTACATTCAGTACTTC.

This clone has just one count. The V gene is TRBV4-2, the J gene TRBJ2-7; tentatively, D is TRBD2 (5 bases). The CDR3 contains 15 residues. Trimming removed 4 bases at V and 2 bases at J, with 15 bases between. Germline V gene lookup returns CDR1 LGHNA and CDR2 YNFKEQ. The CDR3 spells CASSRGERKAYEQYF. CDR3 coding DNA: TGTGCCAGCAGCCGTGGGGAGCGCAAAGCCTACGAGCAGTACTTC.

The chain uses TRBV5-1 and TRBJ1-6, with 8 bases lining up with TRBD1. This CDR3 region has 15 residues. Trimming cost V 0 bases and J 7 bases; bases outside gene matches: 3. Germline values: CDR1 SGHRS, CDR2 YFSETQ. The CDR3 DNA follows: TGCGCCAGCAGCTTGGGACAGGGGAGGAATTCACCCCTCCACTTT. Translated: CASSLGQGRNSPLHF.

The chain recombines TRBV7-2 with TRBJ2-7; 8 bases are shared with TRBD2. Germline assignment: CDR1 SGHTA and CDR2 FQGNSA. This CDR3 region has 15 residues. J lost 10 bases, V lost 2 bases, and 13 bases had no gene match. The CDR3 DNA is TGTGCCAGCAGCTTAACTGGGACTAGAGGCAATGAACAGTACTTC. It specifies CASSLTGTRGNEQYF.

This clone has more than one count but fewer than ten. This rearrangement joins TRBV4-2 to TRBJ2-7; 12 nucleotides line up with TRBD2. This CDR3 is 16 amino acids long. V shed 1 base and J 2 bases; nucleotides not matched to a gene: 3. Germline CDR1 and CDR2: LGHNA and YNFKEQ. The CDR3 spells CASSQGLAGGPYEQYF. CDR3 nucleotide sequence: TGTGCCAGCAGCCAAGGGCTAGCGGGAGGGCCCTACGAGCAGTACTTC.

The chain joins TRBV18 to TRBJ2-5, with unresolved D. The CDR3 runs 12 residues. The germline gives CDR1 KGHSH, CDR2 LQKENI. The V end lost 8 bases, the J end lost 5 bases, and 12 bases lay between the germline ends. The CDR3 DNA reads TGTGCCAGCGCCCAAGAGAGGGAGACCCAGTACTTC. It yields the protein CASAQERETQYF. Full variable domain (missing parts from reference TRBV18 and TRBJ2-5): NAGVMQNPRHLVRRRGQEARLRCSPMKGHSHVYWYRQLPEEGLKFMVYLQKENIIDESGMPKERFSAEFPKEGPSILRIQQVVRGDSAAYFCASAQERETQYFGPGTRLLVL.

The gene calls are TRBV29-1 and TRBJ2-5; 8 bases map to TRBD2. The CDR3 consists of 13 residues. Germline assignment: CDR1 SQVTM and CDR2 ANQGSEA. Losses at the gene ends were 7 bases for V and 7 bases for J; bases not matched to a gene: 11. CDR3 DNA sequence: TGCAGCGCGTTCCAAAGCGGGGGCGGGACCCAGTACTTC. Amino acid sequence: CSAFQSGGGTQYF.

CDR3 sequence: CASSEDVAGRTGELFF. The CDR3 DNA is TGTGCCAGCAGTGAAGACGTGGCAGGGCGCACCGGGGAGCTGTTTTTT. The V gene is TRBV2, the J gene TRBJ2-2, with D maybe TRBD1 (5 bases). V was cut by 1 base and J by 4 bases, with 13 bases left in between. Germline assignment: CDR1 SNHLY and CDR2 FYNNEI. The CDR3 spans 16 residues.

The sample holds one count of this clone. The chain joins TRBV7-9 to TRBJ2-5, with 7 bases aligning to TRBD2. Germline CDR1 reads SEHNR; CDR2 reads FQNEAQ (reference sequence). The CDR3 totals 15 residues. V trimming: 5 bases; J trimming: 5 bases; junction bases outside the gene matches: 11. CDR3 nucleotides: TGTGCCAGCAGCCCCCTTTTTACTAGCGTGGAGACCCAGTACTTC. This translates into CASSPLFTSVETQYF.

This chain uses TRBV7-3 with TRBJ1-1, with TRBD1 as a possible D gene (5 bases). Trimming shortened V by 6 bases and J by 3 bases, and 11 bases separated the two germline ends. CDR3 length equals 13 residues. CDR1 SGHTA and CDR2 FQGTGA come from the germline V gene. CDR3 nucleotide sequence: TGTGCCAGCAGTAAGGGGTTGGACACTGAAGCTTTCTTT. Encoded protein: CASSKGLDTEAFF.